Listed below are T cell receptor beta chains from one sample, sequenced in a study of CD8 T cells in Susac syndrome. Via MiXCR, TCRdb re-called the immunoSEQ multiplex PCR reads, giving one row per CDR3 protein. The data contain about 300,000 distinct CDR3 sequences, about 82% of them singletons. The sample comprised CD8+ T cells from PBMCs. Receptors originate from a human donor with multiple sclerosis. Both conserved end residues are part of each CDR3. D genes are given only for firm matches. Not every row has a clone size; where given, it reads once, few, many or a size class.

NA | TRBJ2-7 | TRBV4-1 | NA | TGCGCCAGCAGCTTCACATCGGAAACCTACGAGCAGTACTTC | CASSFTSETYEQYF
NA | TRBJ2-7 | TRBV6-1 | few | TGTGCCAGCAGGTGGACCGATTCCTACGAGCAGTACTTC | CASRWTDSYEQYF
NA | TRBJ2-1 | TRBV28 | NA | TGTGCCAGCAGTTCCCGATCGGGTGAGCAGTTCTTC | CASSSRSGEQFF
NA | TRBJ2-1 | TRBV6-2/TRBV6-3 | once | TGTGCCAGCAGTTTTTACGACAATGAGCAGTTCTTC | CASSFYDNEQFF
NA | TRBJ2-1 | TRBV19 | NA | TGTGCCAGTAGTATTGTCCGGGCGGCCTACAATGAGCAGTTCTTC | CASSIVRAAYNEQFF
TRBD2 | TRBJ2-2 | TRBV4-3 | NA | TGCGCCAGCAGCCAAGATGTCGGGCTGATTCTAGCGGGAGGACCTACCGGGGAGCTGTTTTTT | CASSQDVGLILAGGPTGELFF
NA | TRBJ2-2 | TRBV5-6 | NA | TGTGCCAGCAGCCCGATCGAGGGACGTAGGGAGCTGTTTTTT | CASSPIEGRRELFF
NA | TRBJ2-1 | TRBV9 | once | TGTGCCAGCAGCGCAGAGAGTTGGGAGCAGTTCTTC | CASSAESWEQFF
TRBD1 | TRBJ2-1 | TRBV11-2 | NA | TGTGCCAGCAGCGGTAGGGGGCAGGGGGCTTCCCACAATGAGCAGTTCTTC | CASSGRGQGASHNEQFF
NA | TRBJ2-7 | TRBV30 | few | TGTGCCTGGAGCGGGAGTGCCTACGAGCAGTACTTC | CAWSGSAYEQYF
TRBD1 | TRBJ2-7 | TRBV6-5 | NA | TGTGCCAGCAGACCGGACAGGCCCTACGAGCAGTACTTC | CASRPDRPYEQYF
TRBD1 | TRBJ2-1 | TRBV13 | NA | TGTGCCAGCAGCTTAGAACCCGGGGGGACAGGGGTTAATGAGCAGTTCTTC | CASSLEPGGTGVNEQFF
NA | TRBJ2-1 | TRBV7-2 | NA | TGTGCCAGCAGCTTAGATACCTCTGCATTCGAGAGGGTCTTC | CASSLDTSAFERVF
NA | TRBJ1-4 | TRBV7-8 | few | TGTGCCAGCAGCTCTATGACAGACGAAAAACTGTTTTTT | CASSSMTDEKLFF
NA | TRBJ2-7 | TRBV7-9 | once | TGTGCCAGCAGCTCGCCGTACCGGCCGGACGAGCAGTACTTC | CASSSPYRPDEQYF
NA | TRBJ2-5 | TRBV5-6 | NA | TGTGCCAGCAGCCCCGTGGGGGGCGCGGAGACCCAGTACTTC | CASSPVGGAETQYF
NA | TRBJ2-1 | TRBV7-8 | NA | TGTGCCAGCAGCTTAGAACTGAGTTACAATGAGCAGTTCTTC | CASSLELSYNEQFF
NA | TRBJ2-7 | TRBV14 | once | TGTGCCAGCAGCCGGGCGTCGGGGGCCGAGCAGTACTTC | CASSRASGAEQYF
NA | TRBJ2-7 | TRBV7-6 | NA | TGTGCCAGCAGCGTCCTAGACTACGAGCAGTACTTC | CASSVLDYEQYF
TRBD2 | TRBJ2-5 | TRBV7-9 | NA | TGTGCCAGCAGCTTAGGGCTAGCGGGCTATGAGACCCAGTACTTC | CASSLGLAGYETQYF
TRBD2 | TRBJ2-1 | TRBV12-3/TRBV12-4 | NA | TGTGCCAGCAGTTTAGGCCCGGGACTAGCAGGGAATGAGCAGTTCTTC | CASSLGPGLAGNEQFF
NA | TRBJ1-4 | TRBV9 | once | TGTGCCAGCAGTCGCTCGGGTTTAAATGAAAAACTGTTTTTT | CASSRSGLNEKLFF
TRBD2 | TRBJ2-1 | TRBV20-1 | NA | TGCAGTGCCCCATGGAAACTAGCGGGCGTCTACAATGAGCAGTTCTTC | CSAPWKLAGVYNEQFF
TRBD1 | TRBJ2-7 | TRBV27 | NA | TGTGCCAGCACCTGGACAGGGGGTTACGAGCAGTACTTC | CASTWTGGYEQYF
NA | TRBJ2-3 | TRBV27 | once | TGTGCCAGCAGTTCCGCTAGAGATACGCAGTATTTT | CASSSARDTQYF
NA | TRBJ2-6 | TRBV27 | NA | TGTGCCAGCAGTTTACGTAGGGGCCCCCCCTCTGGGGCCAACGTCCTGACTTTC | CASSLRRGPPSGANVLTF
TRBD1 | TRBJ1-1 | TRBV3-1 | NA | TGTGCCAGCAGCCCAATCCCAGGGGGCAAGATGAACACTGAAGCTTTCTTT | CASSPIPGGKMNTEAFF
NA | TRBJ1-2 | TRBV27 | NA | TGTGCCAGCAGTTTTTCCCCTCCTGGTGGCTATGGCTACACCTTC | CASSFSPPGGYGYTF
TRBD2 | TRBJ2-7 | TRBV20-1 | NA | TGCAGTGCTAGAGACCTCCGAGCTAGCGGCTCCTACGAGCAGTACTTC | CSARDLRASGSYEQYF
NA | TRBJ1-5 | TRBV5-5 | NA | TGTGCCAGCAGCTCGGTGGGGACTTCCCCCTATCAGCCCCAGCATTTT | CASSSVGTSPYQPQHF
NA | TRBJ2-7 | TRBV5-4 | NA | TGTGCCAGCAGCTTGGATGGAGGGAATCTCTACGAGCAGTACTTC | CASSLDGGNLYEQYF
NA | TRBJ2-1 | TRBV29-1 | NA | TGCAGCGGTGTGGAGGGGGGCAATGAGCAGTTCTTC | CSGVEGGNEQFF
NA | TRBJ1-2 | TRBV27 | NA | TGTGCCAGCAGTTTCGGTGACTATGGCTACACCTTC | CASSFGDYGYTF
NA | TRBJ2-1 | TRBV12-5 | NA | TGTGCTAGTGGTTTGGTACGAGGTGATGAGCAGTTCTTC | CASGLVRGDEQFF
NA | TRBJ2-1 | TRBV4-1 | once | TGCGCCAGCAGTGGTTCCCTACCCGTCTACAATGAGCAGTTCTTC | CASSGSLPVYNEQFF
TRBD1 | TRBJ2-7 | TRBV27 | NA | TGTGCCAGCAGTATAACCGGGACAGGGATTTCAATGCTTTACGAGCAGTACTTC | CASSITGTGISMLYEQYF
TRBD1 | TRBJ2-5 | TRBV27 | once | TGTGCCAGCAGTTCCACGACAGGGTTTCGCGAGACCCAGTACTTC | CASSSTTGFRETQYF
NA | TRBJ1-1 | TRBV30 | NA | TGTGCCCACGCAGGAGGGTGGGGCACTGAAGCTTTCTTT | CAHAGGWGTEAFF
NA | TRBJ1-4 | TRBV10-3 | NA | TGTGCCATCAGTGACCCAGGAGGGGGGTTTGAAAAACTGTTTTTT | CAISDPGGGFEKLFF
NA | TRBJ2-7 | TRBV19 | NA | TGTGCCAGTCCCGCTGTCGGACAGTTAGTCTACGAGCAGTACTTC | CASPAVGQLVYEQYF
TRBD2 | TRBJ2-1 | TRBV27 | once | TGTGCCAGCAGTTCCAGACTAGCGGGAGAAGGGTCCTACAATGAGCAGTTCTTC | CASSSRLAGEGSYNEQFF
TRBD1 | TRBJ2-3 | TRBV7-8 | NA | TGTGCCAGCAGCCCCAGGGGGTCAGGGGTGAAAACAGATACGCAGTATTTT | CASSPRGSGVKTDTQYF
NA | TRBJ2-7 | TRBV27 | once | TGTGCCAGCAGTGCCGCTAGCGTTATCCAATCCTACGAGCAGTACTTC | CASSAASVIQSYEQYF
TRBD2 | TRBJ2-1 | TRBV20-1 | NA | TGCAGTGCTAGAGCCCTAGCGGACAATGAGCAGTTCTTC | CSARALADNEQFF